The clone carrying this TCR beta chain was seen a few times. This entry is derived from a study of human T cells and chemical hapten exposure. As for the study in general: 2% DPC applied to an approximately 2 cm by approximately 2 cm arm area sensitized donors.

Via MiXCR, TCRdb re-called the RACE reads, giving one row per CDR3 protein. Here the sample spans some 400,000 distinct CDR3 sequences, 4.8% being singletons. Time point of the sample: patch test 1, 2 weeks after DPC sensitization. Indicated treatment: therapeutic diphenylcyclopropenone sensitization with weekly scalp DPC. This clonotype originated in a woman aged 45-59 years with alopecia areata. Some clones in this sample may be carry-over from other donors' samples. The sample was whole blood, taken in connection with sensitization to the hapten diphenylcyclopropenone (DPC).

CDR3 bases: TGCGCCAGCAGCTCGGAAAAGGGGTCCTACGAGCAGTACTTC. Translated: CASSSEKGSYEQYF. The chain has TRBV5-1 and TRBJ2-7, with a weak D call TRBD1 (5 bases). V gave up 3 bases and J gave up 1 base, with 11 bases separating them. Germline V gene sequence: CDR1 SGHRS, CDR2 YFSETQ. This CDR3 spans 14 amino acids.